The clone carrying this T cell receptor beta chain showed up many times. The junction shows a germline mismatch at one end, possibly a read error. This sample is part of a study of read filtering for tumor transcriptome and immune sequencing. About the study: IR-seq gave about 3.5 to 10.27 million TCR reads per sample; RNA-seq gave about 80 to 1273.

At the time of active disease, bone marrow was collected from every patient. This CDR3 comprises 13 residues. CDR1 is SEHNR, CDR2 FQNEAQ, per germline (reference sequence). This library used roughly 430 ng RNA and molecular barcoded adaptors spanning alpha/delta and beta/gamma chains. TCRdb passed the reads through MiXCR, listing each CDR3 protein once. The sample lists about 47,000 distinct CDR3 sequences, approximately 12% occurring once. The gene calls are TRBV7-9 and TRBJ2-3; D gene uncertain. The receptor was derived from a donor older than 35 with multiple myeloma. The sequenced sample was a population of CD138-negative cells sorted from bone marrow. CDR3 nucleotide sequence: TGTGCCAGCAGCCTCCTAGAAGGAGATACGCAGTACTTT. It specifies CASSLLEGDTQYF.